A single sample gave rise to the 27 T cell receptor beta chains below, sequenced in a study of blood T cell repertoires in COVID-19. This table comes from immunoSEQ multiplex PCR, and its TCRdb copy is limited to in-frame clones, with some not included. The sample comprises over 150,000 clones, nearly 90% of which are singletons, and roughly 2% rests with the top ten. The material sequenced was peripheral blood. The receptors come from a young man who had recovered from COVID-19.

This chain uses TRBV15 with TRBJ2-1; TRBD1 is a possible D gene (5 bases). Trimming took 1 base from V and 8 from J, leaving 12 bases between them. The CDR3 is made up of 14 amino acids. CDR1 LNHNV and CDR2 YYDKDF come from the germline V gene (reference sequence). Written as DNA, the CDR3 is TGTGCCACCAGCAGAGTGGGCAGGGATCATGAGCAGTTCTTC. Translation gives CATSRVGRDHEQFF.

The rearrangement uses TRBV4-3 and TRBJ2-3, with D possibly being TRBD2 (5 bases). This CDR3 has 15 amino acids. Germline V CDR1 and CDR2: LGHNA, YSLEER. V dropped 4 bases and J dropped 1 base, with 12 bases sitting between them. CDR3 sequence (DNA): TGCGCCAGCAGCCTAAATAGCGTTGGCACAGATACGCAGTATTTT. Translated: CASSLNSVGTDTQYF.

The chain uses TRBV11-2 and TRBJ2-1; 11 bases map to TRBD2. Germline loops: CDR1 SGHAT, CDR2 FQNNGV. The junction had 4 bases not matched to a gene; V was cut back by 4 bases and J by 2 bases. The CDR3 totals 16 residues. CDR3 in DNA: TGTGCCAGCAGCTACCCGGGACTAGCGGCCTACAATGAGCAGTTCTTC. It translates to CASSYPGLAAYNEQFF. The complete variable domain, with remaining parts taken from reference TRBV11-2 and TRBJ2-1, reads EAGVAQSPRYKIIEKRQSVAFWCNPISGHATLYWYQQILGQGPKLLIQFQNNGVVDDSQLPKDRFSAERLKGVDSTLKIQPAKLEDSAVYLCASSYPGLAAYNEQFFGPGTRLTVL.

CDR3 amino acids: CASTFGGDQPQHF. The CDR3 DNA is TGTGCCAGCACCTTCGGGGGGGATCAGCCCCAGCATTTT. The chain is built from TRBV12-3 or TRBV12-4 and TRBJ1-5; possible D gene TRBD1, 5 bases. The CDR3 spans 13 residues. The V end was cut by 7 bases, the J end by 5 bases, with 12 bases between.

The chain couples TRBV6-2 or TRBV6-3 to TRBJ1-2; D remains unclear. V lost 4 bases and J lost 3, with 12 bases in between. This CDR3 is 14 amino acids long. Germline values: CDR1 MNHEY, CDR2 SVGEGT. In DNA form, the CDR3 reads TGTGCCAGCAGTTGGTCGACGGAGGACTATGGCTACACCTTC. It specifies CASSWSTEDYGYTF.

The chain recombines TRBV19 with TRBJ2-5; TRBD1 agrees at 9 bases. After removal of 3 bases from V and 6 bases from J, the junction contained 11 bases not matched to a gene. CDR1 and CDR2 from the germline V gene are LNHDA and SQIVND (reference sequence). This CDR3 is 16 amino acids long. CDR3 coding DNA: TGTGCCAGTAGTATCTCGGGACAGGGTTGGCGGCAGACCCAGTACTTC. Protein: CASSISGQGWRQTQYF.

V is TRBV5-8 and J is TRBJ2-5, with a possible D match to TRBD2 (6 bases). The CDR3 totals 15 residues. The V and J ends lost 3 bases and 4 bases respectively, with 16 bases between them. Germline lookup yields CDR1 SGHTS and CDR2 YDEGEE. CDR3 residues: CASSSGTAVRETQYF. For the CDR3, the DNA is TGTGCCAGCAGCTCCGGGACTGCCGTTCGAGAGACCCAGTACTTC.

The chain has TRBV7-9 and TRBJ1-5; D is possibly TRBD1 (5 bases). Per the germline V gene, CDR1 is SEHNR and CDR2 is FQNEAQ (reference sequence). Trimming removed 8 bases at V and 2 bases at J, with 16 bases between. The CDR3 consists of 15 residues. CDR3 region: CASHRAGMGNQPQHF. In nucleotides, the CDR3 is TGTGCCAGCCATAGGGCAGGGATGGGCAATCAGCCCCAGCATTTT.

The sample holds one count of this clone. This chain links TRBV2 with TRBJ2-4, with 7 bases identical to TRBD1. The germline CDR1 and CDR2 sequences are SNHLY and FYNNEI. The CDR3 sequence is 15 residues long. V shed 0 bases, J shed 4 bases, and the junction held 3 bases outside the gene matches. The CDR3 sequence is CASSEAGTVKNIQYF. The CDR3 nucleotides are TGTGCCAGCAGTGAAGCAGGGACAGTGAAAAACATTCAGTACTTC.

In DNA, the CDR3 is TGTGCCAGCAGCTTAGACCGACCGACTTCCAATTCACCCCTCCACTTT. Its translation: CASSLDRPTSNSPLHF. The gene calls are TRBV7-9 and TRBJ1-6; D uncertain. Trimming shortened V by 1 base and J by 7 bases, and 14 bases separated the two germline ends. CDR3 length equals 16 residues. Germline CDR1 SEHNR, CDR2 FQNEAQ (reference sequence).

This chain joins TRBV6-1 and TRBJ1-6, with 9 bases fitting TRBD1. This CDR3 has 16 amino acids. Germline CDR1 and CDR2: MNHNS and SASEGT. Germline trimming cut 4 bases from V and 14 bases from J; bases unmatched to any gene: 15. In nucleotides, the CDR3 is TGTGCCAGCAGTGTCGTCGGAGACAGGGGGTTGTTGACCCTCCACTTT. Encoded protein: CASSVVGDRGLLTLHF.

This sequence joins TRBV28 and TRBJ1-1, with a possible D match to TRBD1 (5 bases). The CDR3 is 12 residues long. Germline V CDR1 and CDR2: MDHEN, SYDVKM. Trimming took 7 bases from V and 4 from J, leaving 10 bases between them. The CDR3 spells CASNLDSTEAFF. Here the CDR3 DNA reads TGTGCCAGCAACCTTGACAGCACTGAAGCTTTCTTT.

The chain links TRBV5-1 to TRBJ2-2, with unresolved D. In germline, CDR1 is SGHRS, CDR2 YFSETQ. There are 16 residues in the CDR3. Trimming took 4 bases from V and 4 from J, leaving 17 bases between them. In nucleotides, the CDR3 is TGCGCCAGCAGCCCCCTAGTAACGTCGGGCACCGGGGAGCTGTTTTTT. As protein: CASSPLVTSGTGELFF.

The genes are TRBV7-3 and TRBJ2-5; TRBD2 agrees at 10 bases. This CDR3 spans 15 amino acids. Germline V gene sequence: CDR1 SGHTA, CDR2 FQGTGA. Unmatched junction bases numbered 1, after V lost 3 bases and J lost 0 bases. CDR3 in amino acids: CASSFLAGDQETQYF. The CDR3 region has the DNA TGTGCCAGCAGCTTCCTAGCGGGAGACCAAGAGACCCAGTACTTC.

This chain links TRBV5-6 with TRBJ1-1; D ambiguous. The germline V and J ends were trimmed by 1 base and 5 bases, with 9 bases remaining between them. The CDR3 length is 13 residues. Germline V lookup: CDR1 SGHDT, CDR2 YYEEEE. CDR3 sequence reads: CASSLWERTEAFF. CDR3 in DNA: TGTGCCAGCAGCTTGTGGGAGAGGACTGAAGCTTTCTTT.

This chain uses TRBV13 with TRBJ1-5; D possibly corresponds to TRBD1 (6 bases). The CDR3 totals 15 residues. V was trimmed by 5 bases and J by 4 bases, leaving 15 bases between them. CDR1 and CDR2 from the germline V gene are PRHDT and FYEKMQ (reference sequence). The CDR3 reads CASSASGTQNQPQHF. CDR3 coding DNA: TGTGCCAGCAGCGCCTCCGGGACACAAAATCAGCCCCAGCATTTT.

This clone was counted a single time. The chain couples TRBV12-5 to TRBJ2-5; 7 nucleotides match TRBD2. Germline CDR1 is LGHNT and CDR2 is FRNRAP. The V and J ends lost 7 bases and 5 bases, in that order; junction bases with no gene match: 10. The CDR3 is 14 amino acids. The CDR3: CASAFVGGHETQYF. The CDR3 DNA reads as TGTGCTAGTGCCTTTGTGGGAGGGCACGAGACCCAGTACTTC.

The chain links TRBV29-1 to TRBJ2-6; D not certain. CDR3 length: 16 residues. CDR1 is SQVTM, CDR2 ANQGSEA, per germline. The V and J ends lost 2 bases and 4 bases respectively, with 15 bases between them. The CDR3 spells CSVESGEDPGANVLTF. The CDR3 DNA follows: TGCAGCGTTGAATCAGGCGAAGATCCAGGGGCCAACGTCCTGACTTTC.

DNA of the CDR3: TGTGCCAGTAGTGAGAGCGACAGTATGAACACTGAAGCTTTCTTT. Amino acids: CASSESDSMNTEAFF. This chain joins TRBV19 and TRBJ1-1; a weak D match, TRBD1 (5 bases). The CDR3 length is 15 residues. Trimming took off 5 bases at V and 0 bases at J, with 13 bases between the two ends. Germline-derived CDR1 and CDR2 are LNHDA and SQIVND (reference sequence).

This clone occurred a few times. The chain combines TRBV18 with TRBJ2-7; D ambiguous. The V end lost 6 bases, the J end lost 0 bases, and 6 bases lay between the germline ends. CDR1 and CDR2 (germline): KGHSH, LQKENI. This CDR3 is built from 12 residues. DNA for the CDR3: TGTGCCAGCTCCCAGGACTCCTACGAGCAGTACTTC. It is translated as CASSQDSYEQYF.

This chain uses TRBV5-6 with TRBJ2-5, with TRBD2 matching 7 bases. Unmatched junction bases numbered 9, after V lost 3 bases and J lost 4 bases. The CDR3 length is 15 residues. In germline, CDR1 is SGHDT, CDR2 YYEEEE. Written as DNA, the CDR3 is TGTGCCAGCAGCTCCCTAGGCGGGAGCGTAGAGACCCAGTACTTC. Translation gives CASSSLGGSVETQYF.

This rearrangement joins TRBV5-1 to TRBJ1-4; 7 positions agree with TRBD1. Germline values: CDR1 SGHRS, CDR2 YFSETQ. The trim removed 4 bases at V and 3 bases at J, leaving 6 bases unmatched. The CDR3 is 15 amino acids. CDR3 in amino acids: CASSGRTGANEKLFF. CDR3 bases: TGCGCCAGCAGCGGCAGGACAGGAGCTAATGAAAAACTGTTTTTT.

The J gene is TRBJ2-7, the V gene TRBV9, with 9 bases identical to TRBD1. V shed 6 bases and J 3 bases; nucleotides not matched to a gene: 10. The CDR3 runs to 15 residues. Per germline, CDR1 SGDLS and CDR2 YYNGEE. DNA for the CDR3: TGTGCCAGCAACGCCTACGGGACAGGGTTCTACGAGCAGTACTTC. Protein sequence: CASNAYGTGFYEQYF.

J is TRBJ2-5 and V is TRBV28, with D tentatively TRBD1 (6 bases). CDR1 and CDR2 from the germline V gene are MDHEN and SYDVKM. Trimming took 6 bases from V and 2 from J, leaving 16 bases between them. The CDR3 has 15 amino acids. This CDR3 reads CASRASRGPQETQYF. In DNA, the CDR3 is TGTGCCAGCAGGGCCTCCAGGGGCCCACAAGAGACCCAGTACTTC.

The sample holds one count of this clone. V gene TRBV19 combines with J gene TRBJ2-3, with D uncertain. The V and J ends lost 7 bases and 2 bases respectively, with 13 bases between them. The V gene's germline CDR1 is LNHDA and CDR2 SQIVND (reference sequence). CDR3 length equals 14 residues. The DNA of the CDR3 is TGTGCCAGTAAGCCCTTCTACGACACAGATACGCAGTATTTT. It codes for CASKPFYDTDTQYF.

The V call is TRBV28, the J call TRBJ1-1, with TRBD1 matching over 8 bases. From germline, CDR1 is MDHEN and CDR2 SYDVKM. The CDR3 extends over 15 amino acids. J gave up 3 bases and V 8 bases, and 11 bases lay outside the gene matches. The CDR3 bases are TGTGCCAGCCCACCCTCCCAGGGGGCGGACACTGAAGCTTTCTTT. Protein product: CASPPSQGADTEAFF.

The chain uses TRBV5-1 and TRBJ2-2; 7 bases align to TRBD1. CDR3 size: 15 residues. From germline, CDR1 is SGHRS and CDR2 YFSETQ. The V gene end was trimmed by 1 base and the J gene end by 2 bases; junction bases not matched to a gene: 2. CDR3 nucleotide sequence: TGCGCCAGCAGCTTGAGGGGGCCAAACACCGGGGAGCTGTTTTTT. Amino acids: CASSLRGPNTGELFF.